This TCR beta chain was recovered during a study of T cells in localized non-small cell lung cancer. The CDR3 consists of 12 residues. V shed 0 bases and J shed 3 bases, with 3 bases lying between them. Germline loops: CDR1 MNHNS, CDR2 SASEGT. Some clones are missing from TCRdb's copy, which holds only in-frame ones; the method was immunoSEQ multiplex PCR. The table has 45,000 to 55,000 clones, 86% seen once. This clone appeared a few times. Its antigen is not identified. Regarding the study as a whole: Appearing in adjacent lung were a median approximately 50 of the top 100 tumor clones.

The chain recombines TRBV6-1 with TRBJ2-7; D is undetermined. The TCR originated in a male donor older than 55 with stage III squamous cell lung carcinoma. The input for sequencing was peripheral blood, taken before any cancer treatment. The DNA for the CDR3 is TGTGCCAGCAGTGAAGCTCACTACGAGCAGTACTTC. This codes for CASSEAHYEQYF.